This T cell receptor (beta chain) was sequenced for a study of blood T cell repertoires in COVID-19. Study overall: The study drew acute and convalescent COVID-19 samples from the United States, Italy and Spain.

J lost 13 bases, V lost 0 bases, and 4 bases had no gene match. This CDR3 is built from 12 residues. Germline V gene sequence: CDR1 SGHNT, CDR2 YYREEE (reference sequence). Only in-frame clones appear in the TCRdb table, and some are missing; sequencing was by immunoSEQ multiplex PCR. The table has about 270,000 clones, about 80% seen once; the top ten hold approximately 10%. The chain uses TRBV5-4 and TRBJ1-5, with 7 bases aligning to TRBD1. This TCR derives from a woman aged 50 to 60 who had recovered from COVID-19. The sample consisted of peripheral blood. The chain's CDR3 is CASSLEGADQHF. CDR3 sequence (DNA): TGTGCCAGCAGCTTGGAGGGGGCAGATCAGCATTTT.